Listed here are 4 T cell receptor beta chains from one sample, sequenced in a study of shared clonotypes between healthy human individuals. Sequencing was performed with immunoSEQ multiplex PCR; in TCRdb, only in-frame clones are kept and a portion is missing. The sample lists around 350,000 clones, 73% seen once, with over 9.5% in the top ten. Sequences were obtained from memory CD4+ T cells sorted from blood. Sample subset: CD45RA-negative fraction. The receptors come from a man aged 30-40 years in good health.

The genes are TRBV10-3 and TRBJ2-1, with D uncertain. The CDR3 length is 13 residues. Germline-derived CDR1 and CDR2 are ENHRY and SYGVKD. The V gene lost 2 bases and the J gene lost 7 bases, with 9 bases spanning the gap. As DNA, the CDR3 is TGTGCCATCAGTGAGATGCTTGGGAATGAGCAGTTCTTC. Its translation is CAISEMLGNEQFF.

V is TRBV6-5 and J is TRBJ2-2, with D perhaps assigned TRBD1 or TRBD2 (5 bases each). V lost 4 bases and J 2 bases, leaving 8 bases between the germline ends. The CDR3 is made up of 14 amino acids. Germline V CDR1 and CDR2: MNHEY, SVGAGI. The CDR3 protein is CASSLGPNTGELFF. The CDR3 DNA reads TGTGCCAGCAGTTTGGGACCCAACACCGGGGAGCTGTTTTTT.

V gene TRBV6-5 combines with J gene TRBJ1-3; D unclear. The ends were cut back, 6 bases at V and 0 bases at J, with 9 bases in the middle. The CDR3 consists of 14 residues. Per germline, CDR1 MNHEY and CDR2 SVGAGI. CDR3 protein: CASSLQLSGNTIYF. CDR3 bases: TGTGCCAGCAGCCTCCAGCTCTCTGGAAACACCATATATTTT.

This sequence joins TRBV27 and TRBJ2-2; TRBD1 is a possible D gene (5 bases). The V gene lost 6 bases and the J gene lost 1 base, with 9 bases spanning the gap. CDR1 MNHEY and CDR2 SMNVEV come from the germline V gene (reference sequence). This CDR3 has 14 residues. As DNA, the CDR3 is TGTGCCAGCAGCAGGGTCTGGAACACCGGGGAGCTGTTTTTT. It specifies CASSRVWNTGELFF.